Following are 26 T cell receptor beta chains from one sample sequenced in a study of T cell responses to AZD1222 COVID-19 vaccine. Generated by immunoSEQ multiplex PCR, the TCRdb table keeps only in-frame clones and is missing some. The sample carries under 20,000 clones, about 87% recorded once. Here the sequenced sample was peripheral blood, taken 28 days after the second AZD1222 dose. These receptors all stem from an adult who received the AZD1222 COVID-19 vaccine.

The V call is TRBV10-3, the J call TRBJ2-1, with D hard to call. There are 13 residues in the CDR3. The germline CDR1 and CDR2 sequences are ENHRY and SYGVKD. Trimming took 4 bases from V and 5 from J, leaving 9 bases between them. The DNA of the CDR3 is TGTGCCATCAGTGCGGTCAGTAACAATGAGCAGTTCTTC. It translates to CAISAVSNNEQFF.

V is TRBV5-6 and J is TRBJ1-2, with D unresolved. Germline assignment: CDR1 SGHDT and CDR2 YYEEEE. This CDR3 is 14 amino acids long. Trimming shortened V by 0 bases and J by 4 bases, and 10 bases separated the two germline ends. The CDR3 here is CASSLGLPSYGYTF. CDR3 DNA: TGTGCCAGCAGCTTGGGGCTCCCGAGCTATGGCTACACCTTC.

The CDR3 DNA follows: TGCGCCAGCGGCCCGGGACAGGCCCCCCGAGAGACCCAGTACTTC. Translating gives CASGPGQAPRETQYF. The V call is TRBV5-1, the J call TRBJ2-5, with 8 bases fitting TRBD1. V was clipped by 7 bases and J by 4 bases; unmatched bases: 12. The CDR3 has 15 residues. Germline V gene data show CDR1 as SGHRS and CDR2 as YFSETQ.

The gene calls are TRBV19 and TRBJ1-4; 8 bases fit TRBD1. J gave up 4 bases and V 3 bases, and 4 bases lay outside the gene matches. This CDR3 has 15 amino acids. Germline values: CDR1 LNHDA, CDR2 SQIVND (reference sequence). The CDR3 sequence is CASSMSTGVNEKLFF. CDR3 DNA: TGTGCCAGTAGTATGTCGACAGGGGTTAATGAAAAACTGTTTTTT.

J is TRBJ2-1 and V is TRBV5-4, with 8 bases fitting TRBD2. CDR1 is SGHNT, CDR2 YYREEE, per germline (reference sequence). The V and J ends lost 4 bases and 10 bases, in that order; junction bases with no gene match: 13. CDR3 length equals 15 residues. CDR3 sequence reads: CASSLGLAGGQEQFF. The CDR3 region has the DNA TGTGCCAGCAGCCTTGGACTGGCGGGAGGCCAAGAGCAGTTCTTC.

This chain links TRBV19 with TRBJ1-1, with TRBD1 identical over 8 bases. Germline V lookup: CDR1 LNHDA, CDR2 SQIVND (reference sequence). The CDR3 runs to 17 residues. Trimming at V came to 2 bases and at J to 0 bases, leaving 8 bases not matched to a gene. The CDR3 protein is CASSIRGTGAMNTEAFF. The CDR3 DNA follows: TGTGCCAGTAGTATACGTGGGACAGGCGCCATGAACACTGAAGCTTTCTTT.

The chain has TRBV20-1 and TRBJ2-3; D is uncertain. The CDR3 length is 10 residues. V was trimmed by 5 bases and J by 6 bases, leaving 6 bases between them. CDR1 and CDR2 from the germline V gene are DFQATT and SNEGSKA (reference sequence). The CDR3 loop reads CSAYSDTQYF. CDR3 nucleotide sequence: TGCAGTGCTTATTCCGATACGCAGTATTTT.

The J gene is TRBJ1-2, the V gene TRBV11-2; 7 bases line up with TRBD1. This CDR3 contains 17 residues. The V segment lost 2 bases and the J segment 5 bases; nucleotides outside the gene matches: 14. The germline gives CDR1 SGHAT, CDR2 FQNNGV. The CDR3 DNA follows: TGTGCCAGCAGCTTAAGGGGCCAAGTCAGGGGGAGGTATGGCTACACCTTC. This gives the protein CASSLRGQVRGRYGYTF.

For the CDR3, the DNA is TGCAGCGCCCGAACGGACAGTAATGAAGCTTTCTTT. The encoded protein is CSARTDSNEAFF. The gene calls are TRBV29-1 and TRBJ1-1; possibly TRBD1 for D (6 bases). V was clipped by 7 bases and J by 7 bases, with 16 bases between them. CDR1 and CDR2 from the germline V gene are SQVTM and ANQGSEA. The CDR3 runs to 12 residues.

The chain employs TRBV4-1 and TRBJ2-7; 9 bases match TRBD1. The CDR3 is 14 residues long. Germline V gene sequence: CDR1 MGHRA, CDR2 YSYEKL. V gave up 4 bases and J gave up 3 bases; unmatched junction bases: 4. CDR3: CASSPGTGFYEQYF. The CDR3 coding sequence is TGCGCCAGCAGCCCCGGGACAGGGTTCTACGAGCAGTACTTC.

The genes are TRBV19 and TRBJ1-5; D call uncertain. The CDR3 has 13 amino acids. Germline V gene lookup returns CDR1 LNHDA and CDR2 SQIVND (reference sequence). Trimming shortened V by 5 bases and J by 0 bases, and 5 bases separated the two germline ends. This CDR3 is CASSAYSNQPQHF. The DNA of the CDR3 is TGTGCCAGTAGTGCTTATAGCAATCAGCCCCAGCATTTT. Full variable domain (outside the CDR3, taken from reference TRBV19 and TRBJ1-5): DGGITQSPKYLFRKEGQNVTLSCEQNLNHDAMYWYRQDPGQGLRLIYYSQIVNDFQKGDIAEGYSVSREKKESFPLTVTSAQKNPTAFYLCASSAYSNQPQHFGDGTRLSIL.

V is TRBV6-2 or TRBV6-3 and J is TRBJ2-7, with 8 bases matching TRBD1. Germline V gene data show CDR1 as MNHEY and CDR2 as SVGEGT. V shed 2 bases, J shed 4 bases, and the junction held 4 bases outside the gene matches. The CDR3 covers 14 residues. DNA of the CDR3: TGTGCCAGCAGTTACCCACAGGGGGTTTACGAGCAGTACTTC. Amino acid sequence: CASSYPQGVYEQYF.

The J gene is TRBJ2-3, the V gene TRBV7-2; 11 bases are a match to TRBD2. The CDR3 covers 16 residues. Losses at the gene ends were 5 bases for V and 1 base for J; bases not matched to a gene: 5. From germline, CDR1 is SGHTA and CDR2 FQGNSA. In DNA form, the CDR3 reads TGTGCCAGCAGCGTACTAGCGGGGGCTGGCACAGATACGCAGTATTTT. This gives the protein CASSVLAGAGTDTQYF.

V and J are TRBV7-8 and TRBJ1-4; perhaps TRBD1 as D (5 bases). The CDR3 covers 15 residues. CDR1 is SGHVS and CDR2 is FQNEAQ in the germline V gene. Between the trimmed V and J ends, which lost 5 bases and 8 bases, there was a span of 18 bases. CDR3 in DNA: TGTGCCAGCAGCATCCGGCCAACCACAGGAGAAAAACTGTTTTTT. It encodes CASSIRPTTGEKLFF.

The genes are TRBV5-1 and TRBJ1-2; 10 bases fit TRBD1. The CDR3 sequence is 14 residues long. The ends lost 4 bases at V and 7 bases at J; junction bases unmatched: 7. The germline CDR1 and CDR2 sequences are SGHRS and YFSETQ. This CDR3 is CASSLRQGAGGYTF. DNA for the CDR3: TGCGCCAGCAGCCTACGACAGGGGGCGGGTGGCTACACCTTC.

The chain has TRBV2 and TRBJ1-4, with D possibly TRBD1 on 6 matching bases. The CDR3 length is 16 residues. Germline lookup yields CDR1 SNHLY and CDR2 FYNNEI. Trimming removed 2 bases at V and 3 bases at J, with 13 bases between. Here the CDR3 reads CASSEMAGQPNEKLFF. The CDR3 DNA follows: TGTGCCAGCAGTGAAATGGCAGGACAGCCTAATGAAAAACTGTTTTTT.

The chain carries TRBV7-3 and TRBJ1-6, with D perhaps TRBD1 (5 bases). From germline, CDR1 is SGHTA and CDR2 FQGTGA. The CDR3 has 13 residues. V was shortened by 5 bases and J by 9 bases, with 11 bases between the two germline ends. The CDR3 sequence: CASSVGHSSPLHF. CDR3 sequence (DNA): TGTGCCAGCAGCGTTGGACATAGTTCACCCCTCCACTTT.

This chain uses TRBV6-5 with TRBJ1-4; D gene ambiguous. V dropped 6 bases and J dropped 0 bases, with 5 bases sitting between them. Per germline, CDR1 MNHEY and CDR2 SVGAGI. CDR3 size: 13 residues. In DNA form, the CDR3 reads TGTGCCAGCAGCTTTGCAACTAATGAAAAACTGTTTTTT. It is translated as CASSFATNEKLFF.

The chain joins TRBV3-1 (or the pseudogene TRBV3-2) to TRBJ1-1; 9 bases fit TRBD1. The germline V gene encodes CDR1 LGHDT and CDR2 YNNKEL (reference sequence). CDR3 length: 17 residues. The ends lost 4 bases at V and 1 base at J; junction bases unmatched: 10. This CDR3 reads CASSPQGALLQNTEAFF. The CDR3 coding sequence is TGTGCCAGCAGCCCACAGGGGGCGCTCCTACAGAACACTGAAGCTTTCTTT.

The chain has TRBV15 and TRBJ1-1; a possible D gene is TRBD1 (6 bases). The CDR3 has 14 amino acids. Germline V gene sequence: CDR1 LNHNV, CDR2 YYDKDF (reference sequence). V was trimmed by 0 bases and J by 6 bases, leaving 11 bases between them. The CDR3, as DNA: TGTGCCACCAGCAGAGACAGGGGCAGGGCTGAAGCTTTCTTT. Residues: CATSRDRGRAEAFF.

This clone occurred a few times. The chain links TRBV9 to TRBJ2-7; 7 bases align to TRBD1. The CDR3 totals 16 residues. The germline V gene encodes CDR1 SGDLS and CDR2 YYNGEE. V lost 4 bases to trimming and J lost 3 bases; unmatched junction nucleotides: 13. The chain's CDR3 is CASSPPPDRSRYEQYF. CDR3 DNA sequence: TGTGCCAGCAGCCCCCCCCCGGACAGGAGTCGCTACGAGCAGTACTTC. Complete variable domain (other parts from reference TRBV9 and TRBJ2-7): DSGVTQTPKHLITATGQRVTLRCSPRSGDLSVYWYQQSLDQGLQFLIQYYNGEERAKGNILERFSAQQFPDLHSELNLSSLELGDSALYFCASSPPPDRSRYEQYFGPGTRLTVT.

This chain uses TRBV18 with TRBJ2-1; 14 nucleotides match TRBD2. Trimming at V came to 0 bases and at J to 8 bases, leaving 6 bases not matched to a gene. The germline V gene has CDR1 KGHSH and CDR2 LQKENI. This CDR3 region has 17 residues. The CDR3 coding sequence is TGTGCCAGCTCACCACCGGGACTAGCGGGGGTCACGGATGAGCAGTTCTTC. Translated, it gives CASSPPGLAGVTDEQFF.

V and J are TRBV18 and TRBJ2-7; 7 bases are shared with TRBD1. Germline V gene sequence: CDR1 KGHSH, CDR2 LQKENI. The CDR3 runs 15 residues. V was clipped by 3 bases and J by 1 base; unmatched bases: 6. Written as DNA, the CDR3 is TGTGCCAGCTCACCGGGGACAGAGACTTCCTACGAGCAGTACTTC. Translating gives CASSPGTETSYEQYF.

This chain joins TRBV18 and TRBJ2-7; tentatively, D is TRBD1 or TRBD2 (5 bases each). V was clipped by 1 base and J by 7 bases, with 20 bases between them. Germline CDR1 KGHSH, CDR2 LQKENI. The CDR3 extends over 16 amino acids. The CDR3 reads CASSPLPYTGPGEQYF. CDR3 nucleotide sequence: TGTGCCAGCTCACCACTTCCCTACACGGGGCCTGGAGAGCAGTACTTC.

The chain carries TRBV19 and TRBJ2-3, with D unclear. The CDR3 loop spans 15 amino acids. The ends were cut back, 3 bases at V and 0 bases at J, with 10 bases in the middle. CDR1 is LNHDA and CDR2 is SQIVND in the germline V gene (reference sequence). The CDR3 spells CASSIMSASTDTQYF. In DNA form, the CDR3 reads TGTGCCAGTAGTATCATGTCTGCGAGCACAGATACGCAGTATTTT.

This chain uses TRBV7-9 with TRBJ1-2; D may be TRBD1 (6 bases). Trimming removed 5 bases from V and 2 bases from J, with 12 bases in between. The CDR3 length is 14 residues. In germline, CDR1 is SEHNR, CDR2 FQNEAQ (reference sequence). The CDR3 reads CASSPSGQNYGYTF. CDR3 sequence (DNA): TGTGCCAGCAGCCCATCAGGACAGAACTATGGCTACACCTTC.